This T cell receptor beta chain was captured in a study of T cell changes during pregnancy in multiple sclerosis. TCRdb's copy holds only in-frame clones and misses some; the assay was immunoSEQ multiplex PCR. This table holds around 53,000 clones, roughly 90% found once. This CDR3 is 12 amino acids long. Trimming shortened V by 7 bases and J by 7 bases, and 13 bases separated the two germline ends. Germline-derived CDR1 and CDR2 are SNHLY and FYNNEI. This TCR came from a female donor with multiple sclerosis, enrolled in a pregnancy study. Specimen: CD4+ T cells from peripheral blood mononuclear cells, collected after pregnancy. This chain connects TRBV2 to TRBJ2-5; possibly TRBD1 for D (6 bases). The CDR3 region has the DNA TGTGCCAGCAAGGGGGAAAGGGGGACCCAGTACTTC. Residues: CASKGERGTQYF. The full variable domain, its missing parts supplied by reference TRBV2 and TRBJ2-5, is EPEVTQTPSHQVTQMGQEVILRCVPISNHLYFYWYRQILGQKVEFLVSFYNNEISEKSEIFDDQFSVERPDGSNFTLKIRSTKLEDSAMYFCASKGERGTQYFGPGTRLLVL.